This T cell receptor (beta chain) is drawn from a study of T-cell memory formation after mild COVID-19. The germline CDR1 and CDR2 sequences are SGHVS and FNYEAQ. The V gene lost 5 bases and the J gene lost 4 bases, with 20 bases spanning the gap. The CDR3 consists of 16 residues. TCRdb passed the 5' RACE reads through MiXCR, listing each CDR3 protein once. Of roughly 80,000 distinct CDR3 sequences in the sample, about 23% were seen once. Study-level points and caveats: Clones shrinking from day 15 to 85 showed even CD4/CD8 mixes; later expanders tilted CD4+. Pre-infection memory showed some responding clones, and this suggested that cross-reactive memory joined.

A few counts support this clonotype. Its antigen is not known. The genes are TRBV7-6 and TRBJ1-1; TRBD1 might be the D (5 bases). Sequenced material: PBMCs or a T cell subset sorted from them (not recorded which). The receptor was derived from a young man who had mild COVID-19 (a few samples of this study predate the infection). Cell type and time point are not known. The CDR3 nucleotides read TGTGCCAGCAGCCCGGCTTTCGGGGATAGGGGCACTGAAGCTTTCTTT. Translated: CASSPAFGDRGTEAFF.